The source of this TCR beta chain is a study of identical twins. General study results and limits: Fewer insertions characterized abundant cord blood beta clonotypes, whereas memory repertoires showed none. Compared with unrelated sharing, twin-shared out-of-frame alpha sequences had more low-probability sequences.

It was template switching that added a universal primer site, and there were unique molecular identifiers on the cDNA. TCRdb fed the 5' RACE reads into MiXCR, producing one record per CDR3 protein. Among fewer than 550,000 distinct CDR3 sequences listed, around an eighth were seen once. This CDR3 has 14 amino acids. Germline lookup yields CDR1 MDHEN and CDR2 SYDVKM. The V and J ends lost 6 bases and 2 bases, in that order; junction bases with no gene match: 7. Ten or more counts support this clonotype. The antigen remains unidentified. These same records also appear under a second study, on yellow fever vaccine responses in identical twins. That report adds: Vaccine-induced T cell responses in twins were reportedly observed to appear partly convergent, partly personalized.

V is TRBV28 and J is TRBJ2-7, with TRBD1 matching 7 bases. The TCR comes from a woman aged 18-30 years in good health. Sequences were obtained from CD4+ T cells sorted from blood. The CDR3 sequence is CASSRQGQTYEQYF. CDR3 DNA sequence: TGTGCCAGCAGCCGACAGGGCCAAACCTACGAGCAGTACTTC.